There are many counts of the clone carrying this T cell receptor (beta chain). No antigen is known for it. These data are taken from a study of blood T cells in healthy people across ages. Study-wide results and limits: In the absence of known donor CMV status, changes in expanded clonotypes were possibly confounded. Older age coincided with a roughly linear decline in TCR beta diversity per million T cells.

Germline CDR1 and CDR2: SGHDN and FVKESK. V shed 4 bases and J shed 2 bases, with 15 bases lying between them. The length of the CDR3 is 16 residues. Each sample yielded at least 5.5 micrograms of PBMC total RNA. PCR was performed a second time for about 7 to 11 cycles using a sample-barcoded 5' primer and a J-beta primer mix. Each CDR3 protein is one row after TCRdb ran MiXCR on the 5' RACE reads. The data contain around 990,000 distinct CDR3 sequences, 30% to 40% of them singletons. The origin of this receptor is a young man in good health. The V and J genes are TRBV14 and TRBJ2-1, with a tentative D call TRBD1 (6 bases). The sequenced material came from blood. The CDR3 DNA reads as TGTGCCAGCAGCCCACTTAAAGGGGGTCCCTACAATGAGCAGTTCTTC. This encodes CASSPLKGGPYNEQFF.